The 23 T cell receptor beta chains given below trace back to one sample, sequenced in a study of cytomegalovirus exposure and HLA in healthy donors. Primers for the PCR totalled 60 Vbeta and 13 Jbeta. The table came from immunoSEQ multiplex PCR; TCRdb's copy has only in-frame clones and leaves some out. This table has roughly 180,000 clones, 75% to 80% appearing once. The specimen sequenced was PBMCs. These TCRs come from a female donor in good health and CMV-seronegative.

The chain joins TRBV28 to TRBJ2-1, with 8 bases that match TRBD2. The CDR3 spans 15 residues. The germline CDR1 and CDR2 sequences are MDHEN and SYDVKM. Trimming at V came to 3 bases and at J to 4 bases, leaving 5 bases not matched to a gene. The CDR3 DNA reads as TGTGCCAGCAGTTTCATTAGCGGGATATACAATGAGCAGTTCTTC. This gives the protein CASSFISGIYNEQFF. The full variable domain, in which reference TRBV28 and TRBJ2-1 provide the parts outside the CDR3, is DVKVTQSSRYLVKRTGEKVFLECVQDMDHENMFWYRQDPGLGLRLIYFSYDVKMKEKGDIPEGYSVSREKKERFSLILESASTNQTSMYLCASSFISGIYNEQFFGPGTRLTVL.

This chain uses TRBV19 with TRBJ2-7; 9 nucleotides match TRBD1. CDR1 and CDR2 from the germline V gene are LNHDA and SQIVND (reference sequence). Unmatched junction bases numbered 4, after V lost 10 bases and J lost 3 bases. The CDR3 spans 12 residues. CDR3 loop: CATAGQGYEQYF. Here the CDR3 DNA reads TGTGCCACCGCGGGACAGGGCTACGAGCAGTACTTC.

Comments on this clone: Germline is not matched at one junction end, which may reflect a read error. This sample includes further DNA sequences coding for the same CDR3. This chain joins TRBV5-1 and TRBJ1-6; weak D call: TRBD1 (6 bases). Germline CDR1 and CDR2: SGHRS and YFSETQ. This CDR3 has 16 amino acids. CDR3 protein: CASSITGSSYNSPLHF. The CDR3 nucleotides read TGCGCCAGCAGCATCACAGGGAGCTCCTATAATTCCCCCCTCCACTTT.

The V gene is TRBV19, the J gene TRBJ2-3; TRBD1 agrees at 8 bases. The CDR3 totals 14 residues. Germline lookup yields CDR1 LNHDA and CDR2 SQIVND (reference sequence). The trim removed 6 bases at V and 3 bases at J, leaving 5 bases unmatched. CDR3 bases: TGTGCCAGTAGAAGACAGGGGATAACAGATACGCAGTATTTT. Residues: CASRRQGITDTQYF.

The genes are TRBV29-1 and TRBJ1-1, with D tentatively TRBD1 (6 bases). V lost 4 bases, J lost 1 base, and 10 bases lay in between. There are 13 residues in the CDR3. The V gene's germline CDR1 is SQVTM and CDR2 ANQGSEA. The CDR3 loop reads CSVVQGWNTEAFF. CDR3 bases: TGCAGCGTTGTACAGGGTTGGAACACTGAAGCTTTCTTT.

Of note for this clone: This CDR3 is also generated by other DNA sequences in the sample. V is TRBV30 and J is TRBJ2-1; tentative D call: TRBD1 (5 bases). The CDR3 contains 13 residues. The V gene's germline CDR1 is GTSNPN and CDR2 SVGIG (reference sequence). V gave up 0 bases and J gave up 5 bases, with 8 bases separating them. CDR3 DNA sequence: TGTGCCTGGAGTGTTCGACAGAACAATGAGCAGTTCTTC. It specifies CAWSVRQNNEQFF. The full variable domain, rest sourced from reference TRBV30 and TRBJ2-1, is SQTIHQWPATLVQPVGSPLSLECTVEGTSNPNLYWYRQAAGRGLQLLFYSVGIGQISSEVPQNLSASRPQDRQFILSSKKLLLSDSGFYLCAWSVRQNNEQFFGPGTRLTVL.

This chain uses TRBV30 with TRBJ1-5; TRBD1 matches 9 bases. The CDR3 covers 15 residues. Germline CDR1 is GTSNPN and CDR2 is SVGIG (reference sequence). V was clipped by 2 bases and J by 4 bases; unmatched bases: 6. CDR3 region: CAWSLRDRVNQPQHF. In DNA, the CDR3 is TGTGCCTGGAGTCTCCGGGACAGGGTAAATCAGCCCCAGCATTTT. Full variable domain (rest looked up from reference TRBV30 and TRBJ1-5): SQTIHQWPATLVQPVGSPLSLECTVEGTSNPNLYWYRQAAGRGLQLLFYSVGIGQISSEVPQNLSASRPQDRQFILSSKKLLLSDSGFYLCAWSLRDRVNQPQHFGDGTRLSIL.

The chain links TRBV7-6 to TRBJ2-5, with D uncertain. Trimming removed 5 bases at V and 3 bases at J, with 7 bases between. This CDR3 has 12 amino acids. The germline V gene encodes CDR1 SGHVS and CDR2 FNYEAQ. The CDR3 is CASSPGKETQYF. In DNA form, the CDR3 reads TGTGCCAGCAGCCCAGGCAAAGAGACCCAGTACTTC.

The rearrangement uses TRBV5-8 and TRBJ2-5; a possible D gene is TRBD2 (6 bases). This CDR3 contains 15 residues. Germline values: CDR1 SGHTS, CDR2 YDEGEE. V was cut by 4 bases and J by 2 bases, with 15 bases left in between. The CDR3 loop reads CASSRGDPRQETQYF. The CDR3 DNA is TGTGCCAGCAGCCGCGGGGACCCAAGGCAAGAGACCCAGTACTTC.

This clone was counted between two and nine times. The rearrangement uses TRBV6-5 and TRBJ1-2; 7 positions match TRBD1. This CDR3 region has 12 residues. Germline V gene data show CDR1 as MNHEY and CDR2 as SVGAGI. The trim removed 4 bases at V and 6 bases at J, leaving 2 bases unmatched. CDR3 region: CASSLGGNGYTF. The CDR3 DNA sequence: TGTGCCAGCAGTTTAGGGGGCAATGGCTACACCTTC.

V usage is TRBV7-3 and J usage is TRBJ2-1; TRBD2 matches at 12 bases. V trimming: 8 bases; J trimming: 4 bases; junction bases outside the gene matches: 6. The CDR3 is 15 residues long. The germline gives CDR1 SGHTA, CDR2 FQGTGA. The DNA for the CDR3 is TGTGCCAGCCCCCGACTAGCGGGAGCGTACAATGAGCAGTTCTTC. It codes for CASPRLAGAYNEQFF.

The rearrangement joins TRBV4-2 to TRBJ2-1, with TRBD2 as a possible D gene (7 bases). There are 17 residues in the CDR3. V dropped 1 base and J dropped 4 bases, with 17 bases sitting between them. Germline V gene lookup returns CDR1 LGHNA and CDR2 YNFKEQ. CDR3 loop: CASSQGVGGDRYNEQFF. CDR3 nucleotide sequence: TGTGCCAGCAGCCAAGGAGTAGGGGGGGACCGTTACAATGAGCAGTTCTTC.

There are a few counts of this clone. Other nucleotide sequences in the sample specify the same CDR3. V and J are TRBV29-1 and TRBJ1-1; D is uncertain. The CDR3 sequence is 12 residues long. V shed 3 bases and J shed 5 bases, with 10 bases lying between them. Germline V lookup: CDR1 SQVTM, CDR2 ANQGSEA. CDR3 in DNA: TGCAGCGTTGACCGCGGGATTACTGAAGCTTTCTTT. It specifies CSVDRGITEAFF.

The chain links TRBV5-6 to TRBJ1-2; 9 bases fit TRBD1. The J segment lost 7 bases and the V segment lost 4 bases, leaving 11 bases of the junction unmatched. This CDR3 comprises 15 residues. In germline, CDR1 is SGHDT, CDR2 YYEEEE. DNA of the CDR3: TGTGCCAGCAGCCTCCTGACAGGGGGTAGTCGTGGCTACACCTTC. The encoded protein is CASSLLTGGSRGYTF.

This clone was picked up a small number of times. CDR3 region: CATSRDWGGLPNEQFF. The CDR3 region has the DNA TGTGCCACCAGCAGAGATTGGGGGGGGCTTCCCAATGAGCAGTTCTTC. The chain combines TRBV15 with TRBJ2-1; tentative D call: TRBD2 (7 bases). Germline CDR1 and CDR2: LNHNV and YYDKDF (reference sequence). CDR3 length: 16 residues. Trimming took off 0 bases at V and 6 bases at J, with 15 bases between the two ends.

V and J are TRBV6-6 and TRBJ2-7; D is uncertain. The CDR3 covers 12 residues. Per the germline V gene, CDR1 is MNHNY and CDR2 is SVGAGI (reference sequence). V was shortened by 6 bases and J by 4 bases, with 10 bases between the two germline ends. CDR3 loop: CASSRPGYEQYF. In nucleotides, the CDR3 is TGTGCCAGCAGCCGGCCAGGATACGAGCAGTACTTC.

V and J are TRBV6-6 and TRBJ1-2; 8 bases match TRBD1. The CDR3 contains 11 residues. Germline-derived CDR1 and CDR2 are MNHNY and SVGAGI (reference sequence). V was pared by 10 bases and J by 8 bases, with 6 bases of the junction left unmatched. The CDR3 DNA sequence: TGTGCCACCGCGACAGGGGTCGGCTACACCTTC. Residues: CATATGVGYTF.

The rearrangement joins TRBV5-1 to TRBJ2-1, with a possible D match to TRBD1 (5 bases). This CDR3 comprises 17 residues. V dropped 0 bases and J dropped 6 bases, with 19 bases sitting between them. Germline V gene data show CDR1 as SGHRS and CDR2 as YFSETQ. CDR3 region: CASSLGMGQPPGNEQFF. The CDR3 DNA follows: TGCGCCAGCAGCTTGGGGATGGGGCAACCCCCCGGCAATGAGCAGTTCTTC.

This clone turned up a few times. A far larger clone differs by one base, so this is likely a read error. V usage is TRBV6-4 and J usage is TRBJ2-2, with D possibly matching TRBD2 (6 bases). Germline assignment: CDR1 MRHNA and CDR2 SNTAGT. The CDR3 consists of 14 residues. CDR3 amino acids: CARRAGTDTGELFF. CDR3 sequence (DNA): TGTGCCCGCAGAGCCGGGACTGACACCGGGGAGCTGTTTTTT.

This chain connects TRBV29-1 to TRBJ2-7; no clear D. V gave up 4 bases and J gave up 0 bases, with 10 bases separating them. This CDR3 has 13 amino acids. From germline, CDR1 is SQVTM and CDR2 ANQGSEA. The CDR3 here is CSVARKISYEQYF. The DNA for the CDR3 is TGCAGCGTTGCCAGGAAGATCTCCTACGAGCAGTACTTC.

V and J are TRBV4-2 and TRBJ2-3; TRBD2 agrees at 11 bases. The V gene's germline CDR1 is LGHNA and CDR2 YNFKEQ. The CDR3 spans 19 residues. Trimming removed 0 bases from V and 6 bases from J; junction bases left unmatched: 14. CDR3 sequence reads: CASSQDWASGGPPQDTQYF. The DNA for the CDR3 is TGTGCCAGCAGCCAAGATTGGGCTAGCGGGGGGCCCCCCCAGGATACGCAGTATTTT.

This chain joins TRBV5-1 and TRBJ1-1; D uncertain. CDR3 length equals 13 residues. Per germline, CDR1 SGHRS and CDR2 YFSETQ. Trimming removed 4 bases at V and 0 bases at J, with 7 bases between. The CDR3 bases are TGCGCCAGCAGCGGCGGCATGAACACTGAAGCTTTCTTT. This gives the protein CASSGGMNTEAFF.

The chain carries TRBV18 and TRBJ2-5; 9 nucleotides match TRBD2. The germline V gene has CDR1 KGHSH and CDR2 LQKENI. This CDR3 has 14 amino acids. V lost 4 bases, J lost 5 bases, and 5 bases stayed unmatched. This CDR3 reads CASSQGLAWETQYF. The CDR3 DNA follows: TGTGCCAGCTCACAGGGACTAGCCTGGGAGACCCAGTACTTC.